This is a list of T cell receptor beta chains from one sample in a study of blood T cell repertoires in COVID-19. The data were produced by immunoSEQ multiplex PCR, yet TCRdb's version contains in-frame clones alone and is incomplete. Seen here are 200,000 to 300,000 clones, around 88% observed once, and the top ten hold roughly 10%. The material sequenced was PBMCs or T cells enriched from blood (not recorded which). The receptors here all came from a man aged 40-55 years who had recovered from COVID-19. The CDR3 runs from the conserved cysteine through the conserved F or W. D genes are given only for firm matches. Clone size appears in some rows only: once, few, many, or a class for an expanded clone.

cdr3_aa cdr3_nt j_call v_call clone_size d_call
CAISEMSRASGVSSYNEQFF TGTGCCATCAGTGAAATGTCTAGGGCTAGCGGGGTAAGCTCCTACAATGAGCAGTTCTTC TRBJ2-1 TRBV10-3 many TRBD2
CASSPAGVTEAFF TGTGCCAGCAGCCCGGCAGGGGTGACTGAAGCTTTCTTT TRBJ1-1 TRBV5-8 . .
CASSKGVWTVKTNTGELFF TGTGCCAGCAGCAAAGGAGTATGGACTGTCAAGACGAACACCGGGGAGCTGTTTTTT TRBJ2-2 TRBV21-1 . .
CASSQDSRGTNEKLFF TGCGCCAGCAGCCAAGATAGCAGGGGAACTAATGAAAAACTGTTTTTT TRBJ1-4 TRBV4-3 . .
CARETGGFGNTIYF TGCGCCAGGGAAACAGGGGGCTTTGGAAACACCATATATTTT TRBJ1-3 TRBV10-1 . TRBD1
CASSSIWLQGQRYSYEQYF TGTGCCAGCAGTTCGATATGGCTCCAGGGACAGCGATATTCCTACGAGCAGTACTTC TRBJ2-7 TRBV28 . TRBD1
CASSQSGGNEQFF TGTGCCAGCAGCCAAAGCGGGGGGAATGAGCAGTTCTTC TRBJ2-1 TRBV3-1/TRBV3-2 . TRBD2
CSVAQGTYNSPLHF TGCAGCGTCGCACAGGGGACCTATAATTCACCCCTCCACTTT TRBJ1-6 TRBV29-1 . TRBD1
CASSFGTSGTNEQFF TGTGCCAGCAGCTTCGGGACTAGCGGAACTAATGAGCAGTTCTTC TRBJ2-1 TRBV7-3 . TRBD2
CASSFPPQVVGSNQPQHF TGTGCCAGCAGTTTCCCGCCTCAGGTCGTAGGTAGCAATCAGCCCCAGCATTTT TRBJ1-5 TRBV28 few .
CASSWRQDLIDGYTF TGTGCCAGCAGCTGGAGACAGGATCTAATCGATGGCTACACCTTC TRBJ1-2 TRBV5-6 . .
CSVRQVLNTEAFF TGCAGCGTTAGACAGGTATTGAACACTGAAGCTTTCTTT TRBJ1-1 TRBV29-1 . .
CASSPQQMMNTEAFF TGTGCCAGTAGTCCTCAACAGATGATGAACACTGAAGCTTTCTTT TRBJ1-1 TRBV19 . .
CASSETSGGETQYF TGTGCCAGCAGTGAGACTAGCGGGGGTGAGACCCAGTACTTC TRBJ2-5 TRBV25-1 . TRBD2
CASSQVMGLVTGELFF TGCGCCAGCAGCCAAGTGATGGGACTCGTCACCGGGGAGCTGTTTTTT TRBJ2-2 TRBV4-1 . .
CASSQARVGSQETQYF TGTGCCAGCAGCCAAGCGAGGGTGGGGTCCCAAGAGACCCAGTACTTC TRBJ2-5 TRBV4-2 . .
CASSPQVGDTEAFF TGCGCCAGCAGCCCACAGGTTGGAGACACTGAAGCTTTCTTT TRBJ1-1 TRBV4-1 few .
CASSEALGQGGTEAFF TGTGCCAGCAGTGAAGCGCTTGGACAGGGGGGGACTGAAGCTTTCTTT TRBJ1-1 TRBV2 once TRBD1
CASSQGRGTHNQPQHF TGTGCCAGCAGCCAAGGACGGGGAACTCACAATCAGCCCCAGCATTTT TRBJ1-5 TRBV4-2 . .
CASSPRQGDGNTIYF TGTGCCAGCAGCCCAAGACAGGGCGATGGAAACACCATATATTTT TRBJ1-3 TRBV4-2 . TRBD1
CASSQGGGAQETQYF TGTGCCAGCAGCCAAGGGGGAGGGGCTCAGGAGACCCAGTACTTC TRBJ2-5 TRBV14 . TRBD2
CASSLAIGTGKETQYF TGTGCCAGCAGCTTGGCCATTGGGACAGGGAAAGAGACCCAGTACTTC TRBJ2-5 TRBV5-4 . TRBD1
CASSPAWGAGGMGEQYF TGTGCCAGCAGCCCCGCTTGGGGGGCAGGGGGAATGGGAGAGCAGTACTTC TRBJ2-7 TRBV7-2 . .
CASSQWGPGLTYEQYF TGCGCCAGCAGCCAGTGGGGGCCAGGGCTGACCTACGAGCAGTACTTC TRBJ2-7 TRBV4-1 once .
CASSFTGSYNEQFF TGTGCCAGCAGCTTTACAGGCTCCTACAATGAGCAGTTCTTC TRBJ2-1 TRBV7-2 few .
CASSLGGTSGGSYNEQFF TGTGCCAGCAGCTTAGGAGGGACTAGCGGGGGCTCCTACAATGAGCAGTTCTTC TRBJ2-1 TRBV7-8 . TRBD2
CATSDTPGGPIDEQYF TGTGCCACCAGTGACACTCCAGGTGGCCCGATTGACGAGCAGTACTTC TRBJ2-7 TRBV24-1 . .
CAISDDRGSYEQYF TGTGCCATCAGTGACGACAGGGGTAGCTACGAGCAGTACTTC TRBJ2-7 TRBV10-3 few TRBD1
CASSEFNTQYF TGTGCCAGCAGTGAATTTAATACGCAGTATTTT TRBJ2-3 TRBV2 . .
CASSQVGTSGVADTQYF TGCGCCAGCAGCCAAGTCGGGACTAGCGGCGTGGCAGATACGCAGTATTTT TRBJ2-3 TRBV4-1 . TRBD2
CASSQVGTTLQETQYF TGTGCCAGCAGCCAGGTAGGGACTACCCTCCAAGAGACCCAGTACTTC TRBJ2-5 TRBV4-2 . TRBD2
CASSDSIRGSPLHF TGTGCCAGCAGTGACTCGATAAGGGGTTCACCCCTCCACTTT TRBJ1-6 TRBV6-4 once .
CASSRPTGYEQYF TGTGCCAGCAGCCGCCCGACAGGGTACGAGCAGTACTTC TRBJ2-7 TRBV3-1/TRBV3-2 once TRBD1
CASSPGLFGTNSGNTIYF TGTGCCAGCTCACCAGGTCTTTTCGGGACAAACTCTGGAAACACCATATATTTT TRBJ1-3 TRBV18 few .
CASSSRDDTQYF TGTGCCAGCAGTTCCAGGGATGATACGCAGTATTTT TRBJ2-3 TRBV12-3/TRBV12-4 once .
CAGRTKNRGRRSGANVLTF TGTGCCGGGCGCACAAAGAACAGGGGGCGGCGGTCTGGGGCCAACGTCCTGACTTTC TRBJ2-6 TRBV28 . TRBD1
CASSPPRRGRTGANVLTF TGTGCCAGCAGTCCCCCTAGGAGGGGGCGTACAGGGGCCAACGTCCTGACTTTC TRBJ2-6 TRBV27 once .
CASSQGGGSNQPQHF TGTGCCAGCAGCCAAGGGGGGGGTAGCAATCAGCCCCAGCATTTT TRBJ1-5 TRBV3-1/TRBV3-2 . .
CASSQTGQEEAFF TGCGCCAGCAGCCAAACCGGACAGGAGGAAGCTTTCTTT TRBJ1-1 TRBV4-3 few TRBD1
CSGGGRNQETQYF TGCAGCGGGGGGGGCAGGAACCAAGAGACCCAGTACTTC TRBJ2-5 TRBV29-1 . .
CASSGSSDTQYF TGTGCCAGCAGCGGTTCCTCGGATACGCAGTATTTT TRBJ2-3 TRBV9 . .
CASSYYEDREVEQYF TGTGCCAGCAGTTACTACGAAGACAGGGAAGTCGAGCAGTACTTC TRBJ2-7 TRBV6-5 . TRBD1
CASSPSSRVGQPQHF TGTGCCAGCAGTCCATCTTCCAGGGTAGGTCAGCCCCAGCATTTT TRBJ1-5 TRBV28 . .
CASSKLDQETQYF TGTGCCAGCTCAAAACTCGACCAAGAGACCCAGTACTTC TRBJ2-5 TRBV18 . .
CASSVGEQGEAFF TGTGCCAGCAGCGTAGGAGAACAGGGGGAAGCTTTCTTT TRBJ1-1 TRBV9 . TRBD1
CASSRQEDRGLRGQYF TGTGCCAGCAGCCGGCAAGAGGACAGGGGCCTACGAGGGCAGTACTTC TRBJ2-7 TRBV3-1/TRBV3-2 once TRBD1
CATSRDPGQGYEQYF TGTGCCACCAGCAGAGATCCGGGACAGGGGTACGAGCAGTACTTC TRBJ2-7 TRBV15 . TRBD1
CASSQPWLASYNEQFF TGTGCCAGCAGCCAACCTTGGCTAGCCTCCTACAATGAGCAGTTCTTC TRBJ2-1 TRBV11-3 . .
CAIRGGAGQGAYEQYF TGTGCCATCAGGGGAGGCGCGGGACAGGGGGCCTACGAGCAGTACTTC TRBJ2-7 TRBV10-3 . TRBD1
CASSLVRGAHEQFF TGTGCCAGCAGCTTGGTCCGGGGGGCGCATGAGCAGTTCTTC TRBJ2-1 TRBV5-4 few .